The clone carrying this TCR beta chain has just one count. The antigen is undetermined. This sample was taken from a study of cytomegalovirus exposure and HLA in healthy donors. Study outcomes and limitations: The tendency of first-cohort TCR clusters to co-occur in the 120 validation repertoires was the finding of a later analysis.

In germline, CDR1 is SNHLY, CDR2 FYNNEI. V was clipped by 5 bases and J by 1 base; unmatched bases: 3. This CDR3 has 14 amino acids. Method: immunoSEQ multiplex PCR; TCRdb's copy keeps in-frame clones and lacks some. Counted here are about 43,000 clones, 92% occurring once; the ten biggest clones make up 5.6%. The source is a young man in good health and CMV-seronegative. The sample was PBMCs. The chain links TRBV2 to TRBJ2-5; 8 positions match TRBD2. The CDR3 coding sequence is TGTGCCAGCAGTTTCAGCGGGGGCCAAGAGACCCAGTACTTC. It is translated as CASSFSGGQETQYF.